This TCR beta chain was retrieved from a study of T-cell memory formation after mild COVID-19. CDR1 and CDR2 (germline): MNHEY, SVGAGI. The V gene lost 2 bases and the J gene lost 4 bases, with 8 bases spanning the gap. The CDR3 contains 14 residues. With regard to this clonotype: The antigen remains undetermined.

Regarding the study as a whole: The second-wave clones peaking on day 37 were not confirmed as SARS-CoV-2-specific. Researchers found some responding clones in pre-infection memory, a sign that cross-reactive memory joined.

One entry per CDR3 protein, called by TCRdb with MiXCR from the 5' RACE reads. The sample records 430,000 or so distinct CDR3 sequences, 20% to 25% being singletons. Sequencing was carried out using PBMCs or a T cell subset sorted from them (not recorded which). The V call is TRBV6-5, the J call TRBJ1-4, with D possibly matching TRBD1 (6 bases). The receptor comes from an adult woman who had mild COVID-19 (a few samples of this study predate the infection). Cell type and time point are not known. In DNA form, the CDR3 reads TGTGCCAGCAGTTACGGACAGCTTAATGAAAAACTGTTTTTT. Protein: CASSYGQLNEKLFF.